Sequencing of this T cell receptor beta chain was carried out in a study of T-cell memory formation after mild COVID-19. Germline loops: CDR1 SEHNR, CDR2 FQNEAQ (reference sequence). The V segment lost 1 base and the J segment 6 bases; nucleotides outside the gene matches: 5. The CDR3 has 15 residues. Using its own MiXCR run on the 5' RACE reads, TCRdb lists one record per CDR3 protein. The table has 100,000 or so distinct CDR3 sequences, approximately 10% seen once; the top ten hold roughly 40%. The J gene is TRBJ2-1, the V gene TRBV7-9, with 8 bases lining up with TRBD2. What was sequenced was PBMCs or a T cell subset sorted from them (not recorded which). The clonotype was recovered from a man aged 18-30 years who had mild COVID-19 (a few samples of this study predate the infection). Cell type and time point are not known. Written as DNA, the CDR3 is TGTGCCAGCAGCTTAGTCCAGCGGGGGTCCAATGAGCAGTTCTTC. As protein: CASSLVQRGSNEQFF.